This T cell receptor (beta chain) was identified in a study of T cells in Graves' hyperthyroidism and ophthalmopathy. Study-level points and caveats: Stable hyperthyroidism and ophthalmopathy were separated using 13 V-J signatures.

No progression to ophthalmopathy during 18 months of follow-up defined stable disease. Isolation of PBMCs was performed on 8.5 to 10 ml fresh peripheral blood. This CDR3 has 14 amino acids. Germline V gene lookup returns CDR1 ENHRY and CDR2 SYGVKD. What was amplified from RNA transcripts were TCR beta CDR3 regions. A first-round RT-PCR of the TCR CDR3 used the HTBI primer set. TCRdb reprocessed the multiplex PCR reads via MiXCR and lists one record per CDR3 protein. The table has 800,000 or so distinct CDR3 sequences, around 38% seen once. Regarding this clonotype: Its antigen is still unknown.

The receptor was derived from a man aged 18 to 29 with Graves' hyperthyroidism. Sequenced sample: blood. V is TRBV10-3 and J is TRBJ2-5; D unclear. CDR3 DNA sequence: TGTGCTACGACGGGCGTAGGGCTTGGGGAGACCCAGTACTTC. Translated, it gives CATTGVGLGETQYF.